One T cell receptor (beta chain) is described in this entry. Its antigen is not known. This sample is drawn from a study of STAT5B mutations in CD4+ large granular lymphocyte leukemia. This CDR3 region has 14 residues. The germline gives CDR1 SGHVS, CDR2 FQNEAQ. V dropped 5 bases and J dropped 6 bases, with 13 bases sitting between them. Original handling: A productive frequency of 2.59 x 10-5 was the lowest detectable. Profiling relied on immunoSEQ multiplex PCR, and the TCRdb table lists in-frame clones only, not all of them. V, J and clone size were drawn from that table, and D and trimming were deduced from the DNA. This sample has approximately 33,000 clones, with 69% found just once. Findings and limits, study-wide: Compared with healthy controls (2/35), patient top clones favored TRBV06 (8/27). Patient CD4-sorted repertoires looked more clonal than healthy CD4+ repertoires, even without putative leukemic clones. No patients shared main leukemic clonotypes, though about 26% appeared at low frequency elsewhere.

This clonotype was sampled from a human donor in good health. The chain has TRBV7-8 and TRBJ2-2; D uncertain. Sequencing input: CD4+ T cells from blood buffy coats. The CDR3 loop is CASSGRILAGELFF. CDR3 nucleotides: TGTGCCAGCAGCGGGCGGATCCTGGCCGGGGAGCTGTTTTTT.